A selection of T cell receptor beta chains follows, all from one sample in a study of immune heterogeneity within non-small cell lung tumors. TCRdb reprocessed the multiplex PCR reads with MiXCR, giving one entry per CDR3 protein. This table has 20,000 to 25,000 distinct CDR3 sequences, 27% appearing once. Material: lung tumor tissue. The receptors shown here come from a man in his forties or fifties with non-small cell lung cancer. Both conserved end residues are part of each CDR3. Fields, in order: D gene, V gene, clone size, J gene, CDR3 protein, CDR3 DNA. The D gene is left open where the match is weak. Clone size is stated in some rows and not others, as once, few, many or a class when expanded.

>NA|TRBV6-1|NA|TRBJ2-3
CASSHDTLTDTQYF
TGTGCCAGCAGCCACGACACCCTCACAGATACGCAGTATTTT
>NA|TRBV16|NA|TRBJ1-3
CASSHRDPGNTIYF
TGTGCCAGCAGCCATAGGGACCCTGGAAACACCATATATTTT
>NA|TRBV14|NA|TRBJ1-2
CATSQEGGGYGYTF
TGTGCCACCAGCCAAGAAGGGGGGGGGTATGGCTACACCTTC
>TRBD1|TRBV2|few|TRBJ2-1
CASTATGTGFNNEQFF
TGTGCCAGCACGGCGACCGGGACAGGGTTCAACAATGAGCAGTTCTTC
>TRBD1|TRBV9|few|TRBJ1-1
CASSMGQGAEAFF
TGTGCCAGCAGCATGGGACAGGGGGCTGAAGCTTTCTTT
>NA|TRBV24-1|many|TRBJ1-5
CATSDGRDSNQPQHF
TGTGCCACCAGTGATGGCAGGGATAGCAATCAGCCCCAGCATTTT
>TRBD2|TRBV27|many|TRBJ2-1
CASSLRTSGKYNEQFF
TGTGCCAGCAGTCTAAGGACTAGCGGAAAATACAATGAGCAGTTCTTC
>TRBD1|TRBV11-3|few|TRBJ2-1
CASSFRQGAYNEQFF
TGTGCCAGCAGCTTTAGACAGGGGGCATACAATGAGCAGTTCTTC
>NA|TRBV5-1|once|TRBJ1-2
CASSENRVWGYTF
TGCGCCAGCAGCGAAAACAGGGTCTGGGGCTACACCTTC
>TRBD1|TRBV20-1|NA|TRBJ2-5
CSAIGTGHQETQYF
TGCAGTGCTATCGGGACAGGGCACCAAGAGACCCAGTACTTC
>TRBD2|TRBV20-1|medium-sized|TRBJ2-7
CSAKRLERGYEQYF
TGCAGTGCTAAACGTTTGGAGCGGGGCTACGAGCAGTACTTC
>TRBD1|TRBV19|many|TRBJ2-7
CASSIRGQGSYEQYF
TGTGCCAGTAGTATAAGGGGACAGGGTTCCTACGAGCAGTACTTC
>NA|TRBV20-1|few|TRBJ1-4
CSALKGGAGEKLFF
TGCAGTGCCCTTAAGGGGGGGGCGGGTGAAAAACTGTTTTTT
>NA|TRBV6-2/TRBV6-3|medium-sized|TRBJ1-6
CASSTTGSSPLHF
TGTGCCAGCAGTACCACAGGGAGTTCACCCCTCCACTTT
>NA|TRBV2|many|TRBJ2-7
CASKIREQYF
TGTGCCAGCAAAATCAGGGAGCAGTACTTC
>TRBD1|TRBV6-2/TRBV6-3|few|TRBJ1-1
CASSTDRVGIEAFF
TGTGCCAGCAGTACCGACAGGGTGGGGATTGAAGCTTTCTTT
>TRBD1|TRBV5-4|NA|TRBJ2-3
CASSRRQGGTDTQYF
TGTGCCAGCAGCCGTAGACAGGGGGGCACAGATACGCAGTATTTT
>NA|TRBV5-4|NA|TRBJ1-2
CASSSSRGDTSPGYGYTF
TGTGCCAGCAGTTCGTCTCGAGGGGACACATCCCCGGGGTATGGCTACACCTTC
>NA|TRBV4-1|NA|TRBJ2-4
CASSQDFRQGLAKNIQYF
TGCGCCAGCAGCCAAGATTTTCGCCAGGGGCTAGCCAAAAACATTCAGTACTTC
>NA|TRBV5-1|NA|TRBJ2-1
CASSRRASEDNEQFF
TGCGCCAGCAGCCGCCGGGCTAGCGAGGACAATGAGCAGTTCTTC
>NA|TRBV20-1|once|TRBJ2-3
CSAIRTWKPDMQYF
TGCAGTGCTATAAGGACATGGAAACCAGATATGCAGTATTTT
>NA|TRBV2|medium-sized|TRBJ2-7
CASTPSGPSSYEQYF
TGTGCCAGCACCCCGAGCGGACCGAGCTCCTACGAGCAGTACTTC
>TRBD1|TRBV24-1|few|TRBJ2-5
CATSDSGQGQETQYF
TGTGCCACCAGTGATTCGGGACAGGGACAAGAGACCCAGTACTTC
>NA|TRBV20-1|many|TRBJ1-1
CSAPVGSIVAFF
TGCAGTGCCCCGGTGGGATCTATCGTAGCTTTCTTT
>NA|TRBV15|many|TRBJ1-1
CATSREGRVDEAFF
TGTGCCACCAGCAGAGAGGGCAGGGTGGATGAAGCTTTCTTT
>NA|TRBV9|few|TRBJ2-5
CASSESGQGTQYF
TGTGCCAGCAGCGAAAGCGGCCAAGGGACCCAGTACTTC
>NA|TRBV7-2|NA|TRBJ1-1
CASSVTRNTEAFF
TGTGCCAGCAGCGTGACAAGGAACACTGAAGCTTTCTTT
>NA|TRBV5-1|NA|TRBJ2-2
CASTARGDSVGTGELFF
TGCGCCAGCACCGCCAGGGGGGACAGTGTCGGCACCGGGGAGCTGTTTTTT
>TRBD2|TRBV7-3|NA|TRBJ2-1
CASSLRGTSGYNEQFF
TGTGCCAGCAGCCTCCGGGGGACTAGCGGCTACAATGAGCAGTTCTTC
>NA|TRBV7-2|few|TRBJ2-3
CASSLVGVSADTQYF
TGTGCCAGCAGCTTAGTAGGGGTCTCCGCAGATACGCAGTATTTT
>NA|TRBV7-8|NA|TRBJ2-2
CASSLGRGSNTGELFF
TGTGCCAGCAGCTTAGGTCGGGGGTCGAACACCGGGGAGCTGTTTTTT
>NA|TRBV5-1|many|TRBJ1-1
CASSGTQRGTEAFF
TGCGCCAGCAGCGGAACTCAGAGAGGCACTGAAGCTTTCTTT
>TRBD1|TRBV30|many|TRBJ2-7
CAYERAGGSYEQYF
TGTGCCTACGAACGGGCAGGGGGCTCCTACGAGCAGTACTTC
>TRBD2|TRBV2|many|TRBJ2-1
CASMETSGYNEQFF
TGTGCCAGCATGGAGACTAGCGGCTACAATGAGCAGTTCTTC
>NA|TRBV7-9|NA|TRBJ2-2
CASSFLGGRTGELFF
TGTGCCAGCAGTTTTCTAGGGGGACGCACCGGGGAGCTGTTTTTT
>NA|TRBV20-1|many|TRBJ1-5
CSASQGRNQPQHF
TGCAGTGCTAGTCAGGGCCGTAATCAGCCCCAGCATTTT
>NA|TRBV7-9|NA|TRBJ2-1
CASSPPIMNEQFF
TGTGCCAGCAGCCCGCCAATCATGAATGAGCAGTTCTTC
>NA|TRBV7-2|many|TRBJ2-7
CASSSHQEQYF
TGTGCCAGCAGCTCCCACCAAGAGCAGTACTTC
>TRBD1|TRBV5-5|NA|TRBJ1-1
CASSLARTGGTEAFF
TGTGCCAGCAGCTTGGCGAGGACAGGGGGCACTGAAGCTTTCTTT
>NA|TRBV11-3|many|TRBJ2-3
CASSSGSSTDTQYF
TGTGCCAGCAGCTCAGGGTCTAGCACAGATACGCAGTATTTT
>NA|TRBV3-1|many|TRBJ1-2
CASSHTRGGYTF
TGTGCCAGCAGCCACACAAGGGGTGGCTACACCTTC
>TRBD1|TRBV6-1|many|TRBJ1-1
CASSLGQGVSTEAFF
TGTGCCAGCAGTTTAGGACAGGGAGTTTCGACTGAAGCTTTCTTT
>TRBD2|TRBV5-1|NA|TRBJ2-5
CASSAGLAMETQYF
TGCGCCAGCAGCGCGGGACTAGCGATGGAGACCCAGTACTTC
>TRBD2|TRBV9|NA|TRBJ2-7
CASSVGASGGYEQYF
TGTGCCAGCAGCGTAGGGGCTAGCGGAGGTTACGAGCAGTACTTC
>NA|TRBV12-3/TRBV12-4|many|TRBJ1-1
CASSLRERTEAFF
TGTGCCAGCAGTTTAAGGGAGCGCACTGAAGCTTTCTTT
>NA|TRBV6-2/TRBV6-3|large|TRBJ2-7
CASYSPRQFSYEQYF
TGTGCCAGCTACTCCCCCCGACAGTTCTCCTACGAGCAGTACTTC
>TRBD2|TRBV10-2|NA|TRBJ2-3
CASRGRTSGTTDTQYF
TGCGCCAGCAGGGGTAGGACTAGCGGGACCACAGATACGCAGTATTTT
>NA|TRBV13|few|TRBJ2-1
CASSRDSLSEQFF
TGTGCCAGCAGCCGGGACTCGCTTAGTGAGCAGTTCTTC
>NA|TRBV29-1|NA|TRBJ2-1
CSAGHDEQFF
TGCAGCGCCGGACACGATGAGCAGTTCTTC
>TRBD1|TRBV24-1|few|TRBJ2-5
CATSDFGLSDRSQETQYF
TGTGCCACCAGTGATTTCGGGCTGTCGGACAGGAGCCAAGAGACCCAGTACTTC
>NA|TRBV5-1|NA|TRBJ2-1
CASSGGTDNEQFF
TGCGCCAGCAGCGGGGGGACAGACAATGAGCAGTTCTTC